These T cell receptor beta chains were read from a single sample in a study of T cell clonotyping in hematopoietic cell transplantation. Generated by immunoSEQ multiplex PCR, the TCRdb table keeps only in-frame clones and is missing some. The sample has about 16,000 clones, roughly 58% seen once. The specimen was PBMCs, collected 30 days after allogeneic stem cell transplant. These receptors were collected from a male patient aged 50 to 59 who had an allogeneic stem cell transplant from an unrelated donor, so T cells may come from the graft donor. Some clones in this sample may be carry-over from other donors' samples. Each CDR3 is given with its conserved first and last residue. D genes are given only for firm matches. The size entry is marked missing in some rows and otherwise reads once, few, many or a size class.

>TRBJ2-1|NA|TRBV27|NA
TGTGCCAGCAGTTTATGGGATTCCGAGTACAATGAGCAGTTCTTC
CASSLWDSEYNEQFF
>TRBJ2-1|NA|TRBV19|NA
TGTGCCAGTAGTATACAGGGGAAGGAGTTCTTC
CASSIQGKEFF
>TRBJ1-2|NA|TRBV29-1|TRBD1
TGCAGCGTCAGGCGGGACAGGGAGGAAGGGACCTTC
CSVRRDREEGTF
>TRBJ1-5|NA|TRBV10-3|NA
TGTGCCATCAGTGAGCGGGGGGCGGATCAGCCCCAGCATTTT
CAISERGADQPQHF
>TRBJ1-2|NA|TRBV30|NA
TGTGCCTGGAACGAAGAGGGTCTCTATGGCTACACCTTC
CAWNEEGLYGYTF
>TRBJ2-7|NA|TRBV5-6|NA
TGTGCCAGCAGCTGGAGGGGTCCGGGACGTAGGTCTGGCTACGAGCAGTACTTC
CASSWRGPGRRSGYEQYF
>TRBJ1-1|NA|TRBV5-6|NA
TGTGCCAGCAGCCTGGGGGGGGGCCACGACACTGAAGCTTTCTTT
CASSLGGGHDTEAFF
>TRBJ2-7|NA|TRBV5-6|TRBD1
TGTGCCAGCAGCTTTGGGGGACAGGAGCAGTACTTC
CASSFGGQEQYF
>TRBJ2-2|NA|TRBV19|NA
TGTGCCAGTAGTATAACCAGTTCCCCCACCGGGGAGCTGTTTTTT
CASSITSSPTGELFF
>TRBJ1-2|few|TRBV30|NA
TGTGCCTTTCAGGGGCCTAACTATGGCTACACCTTC
CAFQGPNYGYTF
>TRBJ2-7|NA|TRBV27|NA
TGTGCCAGCAGCCGACTCCCCCAGGACGTACCCTACGAGCAGTACTTC
CASSRLPQDVPYEQYF
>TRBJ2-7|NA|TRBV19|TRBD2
TGTGCCAGTAGTGGACTAGCGGGACTCTCCTACGAGCAGTACTTC
CASSGLAGLSYEQYF
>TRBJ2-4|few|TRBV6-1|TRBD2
TGTGCCAGCAGTGAACTCCCTAGCGGGAGAGGGGTTGACATTCAGTACTTC
CASSELPSGRGVDIQYF
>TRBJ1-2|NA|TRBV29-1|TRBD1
TGCAGCGCCTTACAGGGGGCCTTCTATGGCTACACCTTC
CSALQGAFYGYTF
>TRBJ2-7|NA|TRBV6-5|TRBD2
TGTGCCAGCGGGGGGGCTAGCGGGAGCGCCTACGAGCAGTACTTC
CASGGASGSAYEQYF
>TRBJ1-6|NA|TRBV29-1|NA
TGCAGCGCACGAGGGTCGGGGTTGAATTCACCCCTCCACTTT
CSARGSGLNSPLHF
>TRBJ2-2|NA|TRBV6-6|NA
TGTGCCAGCAGGCCGGGACAGAACACCGGGGAGCTGTTTTTT
CASRPGQNTGELFF
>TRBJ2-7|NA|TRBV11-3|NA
TGTGCCAGCAGCTTACGAGGGGGTTACGAGCAGTACTTC
CASSLRGGYEQYF
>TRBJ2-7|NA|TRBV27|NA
TGTGCCAGCTCCCCGGTCAGGATAGATCACGAGCAGTACTTC
CASSPVRIDHEQYF
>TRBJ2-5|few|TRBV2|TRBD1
TGTGCCAGCAGTGAAGGGGGACAGGGGAGAGAGACCCAGTACTTC
CASSEGGQGRETQYF
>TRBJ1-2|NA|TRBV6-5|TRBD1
TGTGCCAGCAGGTCAGGGGGCGACTATGGCTACACCTTC
CASRSGGDYGYTF
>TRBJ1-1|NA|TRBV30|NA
TGTGCCTGGAACAGCGGGGGTATGAACACTGAAGCTTTCTTT
CAWNSGGMNTEAFF
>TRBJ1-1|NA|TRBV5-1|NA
TGCGCCAGCAGCTTCTACAGCGATAGCACTGAAGCTTTCTTT
CASSFYSDSTEAFF
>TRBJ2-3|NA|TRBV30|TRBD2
TGTGCCTGGAAAATGGGACTAGCGGGAGTAGATACGCAGTATTTT
CAWKMGLAGVDTQYF
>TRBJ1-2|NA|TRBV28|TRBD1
TGTGCCAGCACGCAAGACAGGGGCCATGGCTACACCTTC
CASTQDRGHGYTF
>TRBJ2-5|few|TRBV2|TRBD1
TGTGCCAGCAGTGGCAGGGGGTACGAGACCCAGTACTTC
CASSGRGYETQYF
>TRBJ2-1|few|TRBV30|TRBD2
TGTGCCAGAGCGGCTAGCGGAAACAATGAGCAGTTCTTC
CARAASGNNEQFF
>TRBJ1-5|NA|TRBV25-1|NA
TGTGCCAGCAGACCGGGACACGATAATCAGCCCCAGCATTTT
CASRPGHDNQPQHF
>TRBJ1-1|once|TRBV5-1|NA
TGCGCCAGCAATTCCGCACCCCGAAACACTGAAGCTTTCTTT
CASNSAPRNTEAFF
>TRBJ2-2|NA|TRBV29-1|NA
TGCAGCGTCAAAGGCAGTACACCGAACACCGGGGAGCTGTTTTTT
CSVKGSTPNTGELFF
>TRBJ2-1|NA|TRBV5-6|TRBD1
TGTGCCAGCAGCTTTCGGACAGGTAGCTCCTACAATGAGCAGTTCTTC
CASSFRTGSSYNEQFF
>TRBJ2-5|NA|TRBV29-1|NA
TGCAGCGTTGAAAACTCCCGGCGGGAGACCCAGTACTTC
CSVENSRRETQYF
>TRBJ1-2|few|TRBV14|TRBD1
TGTGCCAGCAGCCCCTGGACAGGGGAGGACTACACCTTC
CASSPWTGEDYTF
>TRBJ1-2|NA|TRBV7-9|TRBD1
TGTGCCAGCACTCGGGACAGGGATTTCTATGGCTACACCTTC
CASTRDRDFYGYTF
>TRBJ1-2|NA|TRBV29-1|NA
TGCAGCGTTGAAGATCCGAGGGTTAGCGGCTACACCTTC
CSVEDPRVSGYTF
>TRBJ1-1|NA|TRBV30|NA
TGTGCCTGGGCCGAGCAGTCCCAAGCTTTCTTT
CAWAEQSQAFF
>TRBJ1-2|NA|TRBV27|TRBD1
TGTGCCAGCGGAGTAAGACAGGGGGTCTATGGCTACACCTTC
CASGVRQGVYGYTF
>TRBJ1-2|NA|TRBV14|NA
TGTGCCAGCAGCCCAGGCCAGGTAGTTGGCTACACCTTC
CASSPGQVVGYTF
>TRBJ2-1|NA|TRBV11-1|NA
TGTGCCAGCAGTTTCCACAATGAGCAGTTCTTC
CASSFHNEQFF
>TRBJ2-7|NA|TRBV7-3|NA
TGTGCCAGCAGCTTAACGCCAAATCGGGGCCACGAGCAGTACTTC
CASSLTPNRGHEQYF
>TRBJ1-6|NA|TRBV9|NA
TGTGCCAGCAGCGTAGAGGATAATTCACCCCTCCACTTT
CASSVEDNSPLHF
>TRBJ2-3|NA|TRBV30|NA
TGTGCCTGGAGTGTTGGGCTAGCACCAGATACGCAGTATTTT
CAWSVGLAPDTQYF
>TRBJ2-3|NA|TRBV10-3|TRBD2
TGTGCCATCAGTGAAGGACTAGCGGGAGAGGTGGGCACAGATACGCAGTATTTT
CAISEGLAGEVGTDTQYF
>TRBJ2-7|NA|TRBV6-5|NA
TGTGCCAGCAGGTTGCCCGACGGCTACGAGCAGTACTTC
CASRLPDGYEQYF
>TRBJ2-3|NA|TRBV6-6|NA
TGTGCCAGCAGCTGGGGGGTCACAGATACGCAGTATTTT
CASSWGVTDTQYF
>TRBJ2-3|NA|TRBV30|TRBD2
TGTGCCTGGAGTGTTCCCGGACTAGGAAAACGCACAGATACGCAGTATTTT
CAWSVPGLGKRTDTQYF
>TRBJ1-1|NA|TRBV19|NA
TGTGCCAGTAGTTATGGGACACCGAACACTGAAGCTTTCTTT
CASSYGTPNTEAFF
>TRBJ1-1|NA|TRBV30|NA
TGTGCCTGGAGTACCTCCGTTTCGGTTGAAGCTTTCTTT
CAWSTSVSVEAFF
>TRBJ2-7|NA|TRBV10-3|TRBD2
TGTGCCATCAGTGAAGCCGGGACTAGCGGGAGGGTGCAGTACTTC
CAISEAGTSGRVQYF
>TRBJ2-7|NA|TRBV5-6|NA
TGTGCCAGCAGCTTGGTGTTAGCTTCCGACGAGCAGTACTTC
CASSLVLASDEQYF
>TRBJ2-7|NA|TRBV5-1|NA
TGCGCCAGCAGCTTGTTTCAGGGGATCGACGAGCAGTACTTC
CASSLFQGIDEQYF